This T cell receptor beta chain stems from a study of T-cell memory formation after mild COVID-19. This clonotype was seen ten or more times. Germline trimming cut 4 bases from V and 1 base from J; bases unmatched to any gene: 16. Germline V gives CDR1 SGHKS, CDR2 YYEKEE (reference sequence). The CDR3 loop spans 20 amino acids. In TCRdb, the 5' RACE reads were re-called with MiXCR into one record per CDR3 protein. The sample contains a few hundred thousand distinct CDR3 sequences, 15% to 20% of which appear only once. Sequenced material: PBMCs or a T cell subset sorted from them (not recorded which). The TCR originated in a man between 18 and 35 years old who had mild COVID-19 (a few samples of this study predate the infection). Cell type and time point are not known. J is TRBJ2-6 and V is TRBV5-5, with 8 bases fitting TRBD1. For the CDR3, the DNA is TGTGCCAGCAGCGTCGTCCCGGGACAGGCTTCAAGGTCTGGGGCCAACGTCCTGACTTTC. It codes for CASSVVPGQASRSGANVLTF. The full variable domain, in which reference TRBV5-5 and TRBJ2-6 provide the parts outside the CDR3, is DAGVTQSPTHLIKTRGQQVTLRCSPISGHKSVSWYQQVLGQGPQFIFQYYEKEERGRGNFPDRFSARQFPNYSSELNVNALLLGDSALYLCASSVVPGQASRSGANVLTFGAGSRLTVL.